The 30 T cell receptor beta chains below all came from one sample that was sequenced in a study of tumor-infiltrating lymphocytes in localized non-small cell lung cancer. The table came from immunoSEQ multiplex PCR; TCRdb's copy has only in-frame clones and leaves some out. The sample comprises around 6,800 clones, about 82% of which are singletons, and 16% rests with the top ten. Sequenced sample: uninvolved lung tissue not adjacent to the tumor. These receptors were obtained from a human donor with non-small cell lung cancer.

This chain connects TRBV14 to TRBJ2-3; 12 nucleotides line up with TRBD2. The CDR3 totals 17 residues. Germline V lookup: CDR1 SGHDN, CDR2 FVKESK. V shed 2 bases and J 4 bases; nucleotides not matched to a gene: 7. This CDR3 is CASSQRRTSGMADTQYF. The CDR3 DNA reads as TGTGCCAGCAGCCAAAGGAGGACTAGCGGGATGGCAGATACGCAGTATTTT.

The chain couples TRBV19 to TRBJ2-1, with D unresolved. Germline V gene lookup returns CDR1 LNHDA and CDR2 SQIVND (reference sequence). This CDR3 is 12 amino acids long. Between the trimmed V and J ends, which lost 3 bases and 7 bases, there was a span of 7 bases. The CDR3 is CASSIGMNEQFF. CDR3 bases: TGTGCCAGTAGTATTGGGATGAATGAGCAGTTCTTC.

The J gene is TRBJ1-1, the V gene TRBV27; D might be TRBD1 (6 bases). The CDR3 is 12 amino acids. Germline values: CDR1 MNHEY, CDR2 SMNVEV (reference sequence). The V end was cut by 8 bases, the J end by 6 bases, with 13 bases between. The CDR3 region is CASGRGFPEAFF. The CDR3 DNA reads as TGTGCCAGCGGAAGGGGGTTTCCTGAAGCTTTCTTT.

The chain combines TRBV7-2 with TRBJ1-2; D is undetermined. The CDR3 spans 15 residues. The V gene lost 2 bases and the J gene lost 6 bases, with 16 bases spanning the gap. Germline V CDR1 and CDR2: SGHTA, FQGNSA. The CDR3 region is CASSLPRGQRHGYTF. The CDR3 coding sequence is TGTGCCAGCAGCTTACCCCGAGGCCAACGCCATGGCTACACCTTC. The whole variable domain, remainder taken from reference TRBV7-2 and TRBJ1-2, is GAGVSQSPSNKVTEKGKDVELRCDPISGHTALYWYRQSLGQGLEFLIYFQGNSAPDKSGLPSDRFSAERTGGSVSTLTIQRTQQEDSAVYLCASSLPRGQRHGYTFGSGTRLTVV.

This rearrangement joins TRBV6-5 to TRBJ1-5; TRBD1 matches at 9 bases. CDR1 is MNHEY and CDR2 is SVGAGI in the germline V gene. CDR3 length: 15 residues. The V and J ends lost 7 bases and 3 bases, in that order; junction bases with no gene match: 7. CDR3 DNA: TGTGCCAGCAAGATACAGGGGGCTGACAATCAGCCCCAGCATTTT. Amino acid sequence: CASKIQGADNQPQHF.

This chain links TRBV12-2 with TRBJ1-5. TRBV12-2 is marked as a pseudogene. This CDR3 spans 14 amino acids. The CDR3 reads CASRSGVSNQPRHF. In DNA form, the CDR3 reads TGTGCAAGTCGCTCGGGGGTCAGCAATCAGCCCCGGCATTTT.

The chain couples TRBV27 to TRBJ2-7; TRBD1 or TRBD2 may be the D gene (5 bases each). V was trimmed by 6 bases and J by 2 bases, leaving 17 bases between them. The CDR3 length is 15 residues. Germline V gene sequence: CDR1 MNHEY, CDR2 SMNVEV (reference sequence). The CDR3 here is CASSDGKPGTYEQYF. The CDR3 region has the DNA TGTGCCAGCAGCGACGGGAAGCCAGGGACCTACGAGCAGTACTTC.

V and J are TRBV6-5 and TRBJ1-1; D call uncertain. This CDR3 contains 13 residues. The V gene's germline CDR1 is MNHEY and CDR2 SVGAGI. V shed 0 bases and J shed 1 base, with 3 bases lying between them. The DNA for the CDR3 is TGTGCCAGCAGTTACTCTTGGAACACTGAAGCTTTCTTT. Translation gives CASSYSWNTEAFF.

Within the sample, this clone is medium-sized. The genes are TRBV7-8 and TRBJ1-3; D is ambiguous. Trimming pared 1 base from V and 6 bases from J, leaving 19 bases between. Per the germline V gene, CDR1 is SGHVS and CDR2 is FQNEAQ. The CDR3 has 17 residues. The CDR3 is CASSLVGQRTLANTIYF. In nucleotides, the CDR3 is TGTGCCAGCAGCTTAGTAGGGCAGCGTACTCTGGCAAACACCATATATTTT.

The chain couples TRBV4-2 to TRBJ1-5; 7 bases agree with TRBD1. V shed 4 bases and J 4 bases; nucleotides not matched to a gene: 13. The CDR3 has 17 residues. Looked up from germline, CDR1 is LGHNA and CDR2 is YNFKEQ. The CDR3 protein is CASSPTKGAGENQPQHF. As DNA, the CDR3 is TGTGCCAGCAGCCCGACGAAGGGGGCTGGTGAAAATCAGCCCCAGCATTTT.

The chain links TRBV11-3 to TRBJ2-3; D tentatively fits TRBD1 or TRBD2 (6 bases each). Germline CDR1 reads SGHNT; CDR2 reads YENEEA. The CDR3 loop spans 17 amino acids. The V end lost 2 bases, the J end lost 2 bases, and 17 bases lay between the germline ends. CDR3 DNA sequence: TGTGCCAGCAGCTTAAGGGGGGAACACGGACTCACAGATACGCAGTATTTT. Its translation: CASSLRGEHGLTDTQYF.

This sequence joins TRBV7-8 and TRBJ1-2; D remains unclear. The CDR3 runs 14 residues. The V and J ends lost 1 base and 6 bases respectively, with 12 bases between them. Per germline, CDR1 SGHVS and CDR2 FQNEAQ. CDR3 nucleotides: TGTGCCAGCAGCTTAGACTCAGTAAGAGATGGCTACACCTTC. Protein product: CASSLDSVRDGYTF.

The rearrangement joins TRBV4-3 to TRBJ2-1; 15 bases are a match to TRBD2. CDR3 length equals 18 residues. CDR1 is LGHNA, CDR2 YSLEER, per germline. Losses at the gene ends were 1 base for V and 5 bases for J; bases not matched to a gene: 6. CDR3 sequence: CASSQGGLAGGRHNEQFF. In nucleotides, the CDR3 is TGCGCCAGCAGCCAAGGGGGACTAGCGGGGGGCCGCCACAATGAGCAGTTCTTC.

The rearrangement links TRBV10-3 to TRBJ2-2, with 9 bases aligning to TRBD1. The V and J ends lost 3 bases and 3 bases, in that order; junction bases with no gene match: 5. This CDR3 is 16 amino acids long. Germline CDR1 reads ENHRY; CDR2 reads SYGVKD. CDR3 amino acids: CAISDAGQGDTGELFF. In nucleotides, the CDR3 is TGTGCCATCAGTGATGCGGGACAGGGCGACACCGGGGAGCTGTTTTTT.

The rearrangement uses TRBV11-2 and TRBJ2-5; D gene ambiguous. Per germline, CDR1 SGHAT and CDR2 FQNNGV. Trimming stripped 6 bases from V and 1 base from J, with 9 bases between. The CDR3 extends over 13 amino acids. CDR3 DNA sequence: TGTGCCAGCAGAGGGCAGGTCCAAGAGACCCAGTACTTC. Translation gives CASRGQVQETQYF. The full variable domain, with the rest looked up from reference TRBV11-2 and TRBJ2-5, is EAGVAQSPRYKIIEKRQSVAFWCNPISGHATLYWYQQILGQGPKLLIQFQNNGVVDDSQLPKDRFSAERLKGVDSTLKIQPAKLEDSAVYLCASRGQVQETQYFGPGTRLLVL.

The chain recombines TRBV12-5 with TRBJ2-3, with no clear D. V lost 5 bases to trimming and J lost 2 bases, with 8 bases between them. Germline V CDR1 and CDR2: LGHNT, FRNRAP. The length of the CDR3 is 13 residues. CDR3 in amino acids: CASGIPYTDTQYF. CDR3 DNA sequence: TGTGCTAGTGGTATCCCTTACACAGATACGCAGTATTTT.

The chain combines TRBV9 with TRBJ2-3; 10 bases are a match to TRBD2. V dropped 4 bases and J dropped 0; count of bases not matched to a gene: 5. Germline CDR1 is SGDLS and CDR2 is YYNGEE. CDR3 size: 16 residues. The CDR3 bases are TGTGCCAGCAGCCCCGGACTAGCGGTTAGCACAGATACGCAGTATTTT. Translation: CASSPGLAVSTDTQYF.

This clone was detected only once. The V call is TRBV29-1, the J call TRBJ2-1; tentatively, D is TRBD1 or TRBD2 (5 bases each). This CDR3 has 12 residues. Germline assignment: CDR1 SQVTM and CDR2 ANQGSEA. Between the trimmed V and J ends, which lost 6 bases and 8 bases, there was a span of 14 bases. CDR3 residues: CSVPGTDYEQFF. DNA of the CDR3: TGCAGCGTACCCGGGACGGACTATGAGCAGTTCTTC.

This chain joins TRBV6-1 and TRBJ2-6; unclear D gene. Germline V lookup: CDR1 MNHNS, CDR2 SASEGT. V was cut by 7 bases and J by 0 bases, with 4 bases left in between. The CDR3 is made up of 13 amino acids. The CDR3: CASKSSGANVLTF. CDR3 nucleotide sequence: TGTGCCAGCAAGAGCTCTGGGGCCAACGTCCTGACTTTC.

The chain joins TRBV2 to TRBJ1-4, with D tentatively TRBD1 (6 bases). This CDR3 is 15 amino acids long. Between the trimmed V and J ends, which lost 1 base and 4 bases, there was a span of 10 bases. Per the germline V gene, CDR1 is SNHLY and CDR2 is FYNNEI. The CDR3 DNA sequence: TGTGCCAGCAGTGAAGAAGGGGGGTTTAATGAAAAACTGTTTTTT. Residues: CASSEEGGFNEKLFF.

This chain uses TRBV7-7 with TRBJ2-5; D possibly corresponds to TRBD1 (6 bases). The V gene's germline CDR1 is SSHAT and CDR2 FNYEAQ (reference sequence). The CDR3 sequence is 17 residues long. Between the trimmed V and J ends, which lost 1 base and 5 bases, there was a span of 20 bases. The CDR3 reads CASSLVRGSSGLETQYF. CDR3 DNA: TGTGCCAGCAGCTTAGTTAGGGGGAGCTCGGGTTTGGAGACCCAGTACTTC.

This sequence joins TRBV27 and TRBJ2-7; perhaps TRBD1 as D (6 bases). The germline V and J ends were trimmed by 7 bases and 0 bases, with 16 bases remaining between them. CDR1 is MNHEY and CDR2 is SMNVEV in the germline V gene (reference sequence). This CDR3 comprises 15 residues. This chain's CDR3 is CASTFAHRASYEQYF. CDR3 DNA sequence: TGTGCCAGCACTTTTGCTCACAGGGCCTCCTACGAGCAGTACTTC.

The J gene is TRBJ1-5, the V gene TRBV28; D is possibly TRBD1 (5 bases). Germline CDR1 and CDR2: MDHEN and SYDVKM. V lost 0 bases, J lost 2 bases, and 8 bases lay in between. The CDR3 runs 15 residues. The chain's CDR3 is CASSLWGEGNQPQHF. For the CDR3, the DNA is TGTGCCAGCAGTTTATGGGGGGAGGGCAATCAGCCCCAGCATTTT.

The chain couples TRBV29-1 to TRBJ1-1; TRBD1 might be the D (6 bases). This CDR3 has 13 amino acids. Germline V CDR1 and CDR2: SQVTM, ANQGSEA. Between the trimmed V and J ends, which lost 7 bases and 1 base, there was a span of 13 bases. The CDR3 DNA sequence: TGCAGCGCCTTGACAGGAGCGAACACTGAAGCTTTCTTT. This sequence encodes CSALTGANTEAFF. Drawing the rest from reference TRBV29-1 and TRBJ1-1, the complete variable domain is SAVISQKPSRDICQRGTSLTIQCQVDSQVTMMFWYRQQPGQSLTLIATANQGSEATYESGFVIDKFPISRPNLTFSTLTVSNMSPEDSSIYLCSALTGANTEAFFGQGTRLTVV.

This clone was detected once. The CDR3 loop reads CASSSAGSSAEAFF. CDR3 bases: TGTGCCAGCAGCTCCGCAGGTAGCAGTGCTGAAGCTTTCTTT. The rearrangement joins TRBV11-2 to TRBJ1-1; D is unresolved. CDR1 is SGHAT, CDR2 FQNNGV, per germline. The CDR3 is 14 residues long. Deletions cut 4 bases from V and 6 bases from J, with 15 bases between.

The chain combines TRBV27 with TRBJ1-1; tentatively, D is TRBD1 (5 bases). Germline V gene lookup returns CDR1 MNHEY and CDR2 SMNVEV (reference sequence). This CDR3 region has 13 residues. Trimming left V 2 bases short and J 7 bases short, with 11 bases between. CDR3 sequence: CASSLTGGFEAFF. The CDR3 region has the DNA TGTGCCAGCAGTTTAACAGGAGGATTTGAAGCTTTCTTT.

The gene calls are TRBV6-5 and TRBJ2-1, with D maybe TRBD2 (5 bases). From germline, CDR1 is MNHEY and CDR2 SVGAGI. V shed 5 bases and J shed 7 bases, with 18 bases lying between them. The length of the CDR3 is 15 residues. The CDR3 is CASSRSRGFVNEQFF. The CDR3, as DNA: TGTGCCAGCAGTCGGTCACGGGGTTTTGTTAATGAGCAGTTCTTC.

The chain couples TRBV7-8 to TRBJ2-1; 8 bases are shared with TRBD1. This CDR3 contains 16 residues. V lost 1 base, J lost 2 bases, and 4 bases stayed unmatched. Germline assignment: CDR1 SGHVS and CDR2 FQNEAQ. For the CDR3, the DNA is TGTGCCAGCAGCTTAGAACAGGGGGTCACCTACAATGAGCAGTTCTTC. Encoded protein: CASSLEQGVTYNEQFF. Combining the CDR3 with reference TRBV7-8 and TRBJ2-1 gives the whole variable domain GAGVSQSPRYKVAKRGQDVALRCDPISGHVSLFWYQQALGQGPEFLTYFQNEAQLDKSGLPSDRFFAERPEGSVSTLKIQRTQQEDSAVYLCASSLEQGVTYNEQFFGPGTRLTVL.

This clone was observed once. The CDR3 region is CASIPGRRKETQYF. The CDR3 DNA reads TGTGCCAGCATCCCGGGACGGAGAAAAGAGACCCAGTACTTC. This rearrangement joins TRBV6-4 to TRBJ2-5; D possibly matches TRBD1 or TRBD2 (5 bases each). The germline V and J ends were trimmed by 7 bases and 3 bases, with 15 bases remaining between them. The CDR3 consists of 14 residues. Germline CDR1 MRHNA, CDR2 SNTAGT.

This clone was seen a handful of times. The chain recombines TRBV7-2 with TRBJ2-7; D remains ambiguous. This CDR3 comprises 12 residues. Trimming removed 5 bases at V and 6 bases at J, with 11 bases between. Germline assignment: CDR1 SGHTA and CDR2 FQGNSA. The CDR3: CASSQGLFEQYF. For the CDR3, the DNA is TGTGCCAGCAGCCAAGGTTTATTCGAGCAGTACTTC.